A selection of T cell receptor beta chains follows, all from one sample in a study of T cells in Graves' hyperthyroidism and ophthalmopathy. TCRdb analysed the multiplex PCR reads with MiXCR anew, one entry per CDR3 protein. The sample records around 690,000 distinct CDR3 sequences, about 18% being singletons. Material for sequencing was blood. All receptors derive from a man aged 45-60 years with Graves' hyperthyroidism. Both conserved end residues are trimmed from each CDR3. The D gene is left open where the match is weak.

CDR3 protein,D gene,V gene
ASSSTSTSGYEQY,NA,TRBV7-9
ASSPFRSGFNEQF,NA,TRBV6-1
ASGLNPAGEQF,TRBD2,TRBV7-3
AVRGSNQPQH,NA,TRBV6-2/TRBV6-3
ATSDLPYSGVAGGNEQF,TRBD2,TRBV24-1
ASSLVPWTAEAF,NA,TRBV5-1
ASSLGIAGEPYNEQF,TRBD2,TRBV11-1
ASSLSSGSEQF,TRBD2,TRBV7-3
ASSPTGMNTEAF,NA,TRBV19
AWTVGGFTEAF,NA,TRBV30
ASSLSFFSYEQY,NA,TRBV27
ASSPPLGTGGSYEQY,TRBD1,TRBV28
ASGSGEQF,NA,TRBV12-3/TRBV12-4
ASSFLVGDQPQH,NA,TRBV5-5
SARDPRGREGARIDTQY,NA,TRBV20-1
SARVQLGANVLT,NA,TRBV20-1
ASSLDMDRSPLH,NA,TRBV28
ASSIWDRDGYT,TRBD1,TRBV5-6
ASSPPTSGRAEQF,TRBD2,TRBV7-9
ASSQGLAGELTGELF,TRBD2,TRBV4-3
ASSLLAGASTDTQY,NA,TRBV11-1
ASSPPGQNNSPLH,TRBD1,TRBV18
SAPDRASETQY,TRBD1,TRBV20-1
ASSFAALSNTEAF,NA,TRBV6-2/TRBV6-3
ASSIAGTGAPEAF,TRBD1,TRBV28
ATSDTVNTEAF,NA,TRBV15
ASSLWTAISNRPQH,NA,TRBV5-8
ASSESYSWAPGELF,NA,TRBV6-1
ASSPKAGAGWYDTQY,TRBD2,TRBV11-2
SAAGTSGASTDTQY,TRBD2,TRBV20-1
ASSELGDRQPQH,NA,TRBV2
ASSFGGVNQPRH,NA,TRBV12-3/TRBV12-4
ASSLYRELQETQY,NA,TRBV28
ASTRGQGNSYEQY,NA,TRBV13
ASSLDGQYNEQF,NA,TRBV11-2
ASNSFGGQNTEAF,NA,TRBV28
ASNLLGQSSSPLH,TRBD1,TRBV9
ASSLDRDSETQY,TRBD1,TRBV7-2
ASSVGQLSGYT,NA,TRBV2
ATSEVAGGPDEQY,TRBD2,TRBV24-1
ASSVDRETYEQY,TRBD1,TRBV5-1
ASSRLTGNEQF,NA,TRBV7-3
ASNQGGRHTDTQY,NA,TRBV3-1
ASTEVQGSSGANVLT,TRBD1,TRBV2
SARGQHYQETQY,NA,TRBV20-1
ASSQADGQGARNEQF,TRBD1,TRBV4-2
ASSLVLGRGYNEQF,TRBD2,TRBV7-8
ASSFGTDQETQY,TRBD1,TRBV12-3/TRBV12-4
SARSRESYEQY,NA,TRBV20-1